The 10 T cell receptor beta chains below all came from one sample that was sequenced in a study of T cells in localized non-small cell lung cancer. Profiling relied on immunoSEQ multiplex PCR, and the TCRdb table lists in-frame clones only, not all of them. The sample consists of over a thousand clones, less than 30% of them appearing once. The sequenced sample was normal lung tissue next to the tumor, obtained before any cancer treatment. These receptors all stem from a male donor at least 60 years old with stage I lung adenocarcinoma.

The chain employs TRBV6-8 and TRBJ1-4, with a tentative D call TRBD1 (5 bases). The CDR3 consists of 13 residues. Trimming cost V 5 bases and J 8 bases, with 12 bases left between them. Germline-derived CDR1 and CDR2 are MNHGY and SAAAGT. The CDR3 DNA follows: TGTGCCAGCAGTGAGCGGGGGGGAGAAAAACTGTTTTTT. It is translated as CASSERGGEKLFF.

Only a few counts were recorded for this clone. V gene TRBV29-1 combines with J gene TRBJ2-1; 7 bases are a match to TRBD1. CDR1 is SQVTM, CDR2 ANQGSEA, per germline. V gave up 0 bases and J gave up 4 bases; unmatched junction bases: 9. There are 16 residues in the CDR3. The CDR3: CSVEDQDRRSYNEQFF. CDR3 nucleotides: TGCAGCGTTGAAGACCAGGACAGGCGAAGTTACAATGAGCAGTTCTTC.

This clone is deemed medium-sized. This chain uses TRBV11-3 with TRBJ2-3; TRBD1 might be the D (6 bases). This CDR3 is 17 amino acids long. Germline lookup yields CDR1 SGHNT and CDR2 YENEEA. V was cut by 2 bases and J by 3 bases, with 18 bases left in between. Written as DNA, the CDR3 is TGTGCCAGCAGCTTACCCGGGGCCAGGGGCGAGACAGATACGCAGTATTTT. This codes for CASSLPGARGETDTQYF.

This clone was seen a handful of times. The rearrangement joins TRBV11-3 to TRBJ1-3; the match to TRBD1 covers 9 bases. CDR1 is SGHNT, CDR2 YENEEA, per germline. The V gene end was trimmed by 7 bases and the J gene end by 7 bases; junction bases not matched to a gene: 11. The CDR3 runs to 15 residues. CDR3 bases: TGTGCCAGCACCACCGGGACAGGGTGGTTTAACACCATATATTTT. Encoded protein: CASTTGTGWFNTIYF. Together with reference TRBV11-3 and TRBJ1-3, the CDR3 gives the full variable domain: EAGVVQSPRYKIIEKKQPVAFWCNPISGHNTLYWYLQNLGQGPELLIRYENEEAVDDSQLPKDRFSAERLKGVDSTLKIQPAELGDSAVYLCASTTGTGWFNTIYFGEGSWLTVV.

Relative to its sample, this clone is medium-sized (0.01 to 0.1%). V usage is TRBV11-3 and J usage is TRBJ2-7, with 11 nucleotides matching TRBD2. Germline-derived CDR1 and CDR2 are SGHNT and YENEEA. The CDR3 consists of 14 residues. V shed 4 bases, J shed 8 bases, and the junction held 7 bases outside the gene matches. CDR3: CASSSGLAGWQQYF. The CDR3 nucleotides are TGTGCCAGCAGCTCAGGACTAGCGGGTTGGCAGCAGTACTTC.

This clone is medium-sized within its sample. The V and J genes are TRBV6-8 and TRBJ2-3, with 13 bases matching TRBD2. V trimming: 5 bases; J trimming: 4 bases; junction bases outside the gene matches: 6. Germline V gene sequence: CDR1 MNHGY, CDR2 SAAAGT. The CDR3 consists of 16 residues. CDR3 sequence: CASSGLAGVFPDTQYF. Here the CDR3 DNA reads TGTGCCAGCAGTGGACTAGCGGGAGTCTTCCCAGATACGCAGTATTTT.

This chain joins TRBV15 and TRBJ2-7; TRBD2 matches 7 bases. Germline-derived CDR1 and CDR2 are LNHNV and YYDKDF (reference sequence). The CDR3 has 17 amino acids. V was clipped by 5 bases and J by 7 bases; unmatched bases: 20. CDR3 coding DNA: TGTGCCACCAGCCCTCAAACCCCAGGACTAGGGTCTACAGAGCAGTACTTC. It codes for CATSPQTPGLGSTEQYF.

This chain uses TRBV5-1 with TRBJ1-1, with a tentative D call TRBD1 (6 bases). CDR1 and CDR2 from the germline V gene are SGHRS and YFSETQ. This CDR3 comprises 14 residues. The V gene lost 0 bases and the J gene lost 4 bases, with 10 bases spanning the gap. The CDR3: CASSLVLGGTEAFF. In DNA form, the CDR3 reads TGCGCCAGCAGCTTGGTTTTAGGGGGCACTGAAGCTTTCTTT.

This clone has just a few counts. This chain joins TRBV1 and TRBJ1-5. TRBV1 is a documented pseudogene. The CDR3 is 13 amino acids. For the CDR3, the DNA is TGCGCCAGCAGCCAAGAAGTCAATCAGCCCCAGCATTTT. Residues: CASSQEVNQPQHF.

This clone has more than one count but fewer than ten. J is TRBJ1-1 and V is TRBV6-8, with a tentative D call TRBD1 (5 bases). This CDR3 has 17 residues. Germline V CDR1 and CDR2: MNHGY, SAAAGT. CDR3 sequence reads: CESLPGLIFLPNTEAFF. The CDR3 DNA follows: TGTGAAAGCCTCCCGGGACTGATCTTCCTACCGAACACTGAAGCTTTCTTT.